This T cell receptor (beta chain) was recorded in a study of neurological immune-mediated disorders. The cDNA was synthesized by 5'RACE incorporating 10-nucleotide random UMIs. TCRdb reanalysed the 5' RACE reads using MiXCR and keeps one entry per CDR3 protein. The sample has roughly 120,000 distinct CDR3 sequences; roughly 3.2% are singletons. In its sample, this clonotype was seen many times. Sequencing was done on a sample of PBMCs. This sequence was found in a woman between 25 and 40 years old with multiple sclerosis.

In nucleotides, the CDR3 is TGTGCCAGCAGCCCACTAGCGGGAGCCACAGATACGCAGTATTTT. Amino acid sequence: CASSPLAGATDTQYF. The V call is TRBV7-8, the J call TRBJ2-3; 11 positions match TRBD2. CDR1 is SGHVS, CDR2 FQNEAQ, per germline. This CDR3 region has 15 residues. The V and J ends lost 5 bases and 2 bases, in that order; junction bases with no gene match: 3.